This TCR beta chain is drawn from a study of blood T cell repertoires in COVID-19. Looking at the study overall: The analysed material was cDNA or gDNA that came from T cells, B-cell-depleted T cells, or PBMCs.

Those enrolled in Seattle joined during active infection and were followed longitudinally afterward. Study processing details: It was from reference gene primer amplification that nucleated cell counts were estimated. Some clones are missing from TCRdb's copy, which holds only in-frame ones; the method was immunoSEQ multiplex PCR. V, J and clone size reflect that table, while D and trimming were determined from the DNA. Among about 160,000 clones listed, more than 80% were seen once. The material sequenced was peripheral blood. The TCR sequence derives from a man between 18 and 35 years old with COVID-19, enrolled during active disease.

The CDR3 sequence: CATRQLAGVNEQFF. The CDR3 DNA reads as TGTGCCACCAGACAACTAGCGGGAGTCAATGAGCAGTTCTTC. This rearrangement joins TRBV15 to TRBJ2-1; 11 bases fit TRBD2. Germline assignment: CDR1 LNHNV and CDR2 YYDKDF (reference sequence). The CDR3 has 14 amino acids. V was clipped by 6 bases and J by 6 bases; unmatched bases: 4.